The present T cell receptor (beta chain) was sequenced within a study of beta chain features in type 1 diabetes. General study results and limits: Moderately but significantly shorter TCRB CDR3s were found in Type 1 diabetes patients in all four CD4+ subsets.

V trimming: 4 bases; J trimming: 0 bases; junction bases outside the gene matches: 11. Germline V gives CDR1 SGHRS, CDR2 YFSETQ. The CDR3 covers 17 residues. As concerns this clone: Antigen specificity is unknown.

TCRB transcripts that were expressed got sequenced, as all of the isolated RNA had been reverse transcribed. Some clones are missing from TCRdb's copy, which holds only in-frame ones; the method was immunoSEQ multiplex PCR. The sample holds about 260,000 clones; around 24% are singletons and the top ten take about 0.012%. The chain joins TRBV5-1 to TRBJ2-7, with TRBD2 matching over 9 bases. This receptor was identified in a woman aged 25 to 45 with type 1 diabetes. The sample taken for sequencing was naive CD4+ T cells from blood. The CDR3 loop reads CASSTGRLADSSYEQYF. Here the CDR3 DNA reads TGCGCCAGCAGCACGGGGAGACTAGCGGACAGCTCCTACGAGCAGTACTTC. Supplemented by reference TRBV5-1 and TRBJ2-7, the full variable domain reads KAGVTQTPRYLIKTRGQQVTLSCSPISGHRSVSWYQQTPGQGLQFLFEYFSETQRNKGNFPGRFSGRQFSNSRSEMNVSTLELGDSALYLCASSTGRLADSSYEQYFGPGTRLTVT.